This T cell receptor beta chain was recorded in a study of molecular identifiers for immune sequencing clone quantification. Background on the study: RNA from 20,000 or 100,000 naive CD8 cells was split five ways in replicates, with four sequenced. Study-wide points: In cases of identical TCR molecules sharing a barcode, highly expanded clone sizes could be underestimated.

Per the germline V gene, CDR1 is SNHLY and CDR2 is FYNNEI. The CDR3 covers 15 residues. The ends were cut back, 2 bases at V and 7 bases at J, with 14 bases in the middle. Source material for naive CD8 libraries was roughly 19,000 to 1,000,000 sorted cells, with 10%, 30% or 50% RNA. As regards this clonotype: Its target is unknown.

TCR libraries were built in bulk with a published protocol and specific TCR primers. Each CDR3 protein gets one entry after TCRdb re-called the PCR reads with MiXCR. The sample shows about 640,000 distinct CDR3 sequences, roughly 21% of them seen only once. The specimen sequenced was naive CD8+ T cells from blood, with Jurkat cell RNA spiked in. The subset is: FACS-sorted CD8+CD4-CCR7+CD45RA+ naive T cells. This clonotype was obtained from a human donor in good health. Some libraries in this study had Jurkat cell RNA spiked in. The rearrangement links TRBV2 to TRBJ2-2, with a possible D match to TRBD2 (5 bases). CDR3 in amino acids: CASSEFGPGGGELFF. The CDR3 nucleotides read TGTGCCAGCAGTGAATTCGGACCAGGAGGCGGGGAGCTGTTTTTT.